The next 26 T cell receptor beta chains were all read from a single sample in a study of cytomegalovirus exposure and HLA in healthy donors. TCRdb keeps only in-frame clones here, not all; method: immunoSEQ multiplex PCR. This table has about 280,000 clones, roughly 90% appearing once. Sequenced material: PBMCs. The receptors stem from a woman between 18 and 29 years old in good health and CMV-seronegative.

The chain links TRBV28 to TRBJ2-1; 7 bases are a match to TRBD1. With V trimmed by 6 bases and J by 1 base, 6 bases remained unmatched. Germline lookup yields CDR1 MDHEN and CDR2 SYDVKM. The CDR3 contains 15 residues. The CDR3, as DNA: TGTGCCAGCAGAAACCTACAGGGGTCCTACAATGAGCAGTTCTTC. It encodes CASRNLQGSYNEQFF.

This chain joins TRBV5-6 and TRBJ1-2; TRBD1 is a possible D gene (6 bases). Germline CDR1 SGHDT, CDR2 YYEEEE. The V and J ends lost 7 bases and 4 bases respectively, with 14 bases between them. The CDR3 extends over 13 amino acids. CDR3 sequence (DNA): TGTGCCAGCCTCCCCACAGGGACCTATGGCTACACCTTC. This codes for CASLPTGTYGYTF.

Details on this clone: The sample holds other DNA sequences that translate to the same CDR3. V gene TRBV5-6 combines with J gene TRBJ2-1; 7 bases are a match to TRBD2. Germline lookup yields CDR1 SGHDT and CDR2 YYEEEE. The CDR3 sequence is 14 residues long. Trimming cost V 1 base and J 5 bases; bases outside gene matches: 3. CDR3 nucleotide sequence: TGTGCCAGCAGCTTGAGCGGGGTGAACAATGAGCAGTTCTTC. Residues: CASSLSGVNNEQFF.

The chain couples TRBV28 to TRBJ1-2; the match to TRBD1 covers 9 bases. The junction had 5 bases not matched to a gene; V was cut back by 7 bases and J by 8 bases. Per the germline V gene, CDR1 is MDHEN and CDR2 is SYDVKM. The CDR3 covers 12 residues. Written as DNA, the CDR3 is TGTGCCAGCACCTGGACAGGGGACGGCTACACCTTC. Its protein product is CASTWTGDGYTF.

J is TRBJ2-3 and V is TRBV28; tentatively, D is TRBD1 (6 bases). The CDR3 is 15 amino acids. V was shortened by 5 bases and J by 1 base, with 13 bases between the two germline ends. Germline-derived CDR1 and CDR2 are MDHEN and SYDVKM. The CDR3 reads CASSPRTAGTDTQYF. DNA of the CDR3: TGTGCCAGCAGTCCTCGGACAGCCGGCACAGATACGCAGTATTTT. The full variable domain, in which reference TRBV28 and TRBJ2-3 provide the parts outside the CDR3, is DVKVTQSSRYLVKRTGEKVFLECVQDMDHENMFWYRQDPGLGLRLIYFSYDVKMKEKGDIPEGYSVSREKKERFSLILESASTNQTSMYLCASSPRTAGTDTQYFGPGTRLTVL.

The rearrangement links TRBV28 to TRBJ1-1, with TRBD1 matching 8 bases. CDR3 length: 13 residues. Losses at the gene ends were 6 bases for V and 6 bases for J; bases not matched to a gene: 6. CDR1 and CDR2 from the germline V gene are MDHEN and SYDVKM. The CDR3 nucleotides are TGTGCCAGCAGCCAGGGGGCTAGGTCTGAAGCTTTCTTT. Its protein is CASSQGARSEAFF.

This chain connects TRBV2 to TRBJ1-1; possibly TRBD1 for D (6 bases). The CDR3 is made up of 13 amino acids. V was shortened by 9 bases and J by 2 bases, with 13 bases between the two germline ends. Germline CDR1 and CDR2: SNHLY and FYNNEI. Here the CDR3 reads CARQTGINTEAFF. The CDR3 DNA reads as TGTGCCAGACAGACAGGAATAAACACTGAAGCTTTCTTT. Drawing the rest from reference TRBV2 and TRBJ1-1, the complete variable domain is EPEVTQTPSHQVTQMGQEVILRCVPISNHLYFYWYRQILGQKVEFLVSFYNNEISEKSEIFDDQFSVERPDGSNFTLKIRSTKLEDSAMYFCARQTGINTEAFFGQGTRLTVV.

The rearrangement links TRBV5-6 to TRBJ2-7, with D unresolved. V was clipped by 2 bases and J by 6 bases, with 18 bases between them. Germline CDR1 SGHDT, CDR2 YYEEEE. CDR3 length: 15 residues. The DNA for the CDR3 is TGTGCCAGCAGCTTATTGAATCAGGTAACATCCGAGCAGTACTTC. It yields the protein CASSLLNQVTSEQYF.

The rearrangement links TRBV19 to TRBJ1-1, with D perhaps matching TRBD1 (5 bases). Trimming pared 8 bases from V and 9 bases from J, leaving 25 bases between. This CDR3 is 15 amino acids long. Germline values: CDR1 LNHDA, CDR2 SQIVND (reference sequence). The CDR3 DNA follows: TGTGCCAGTGGGAGGGAATCCACACTGAAGGGGAAAGCTTTCTTT. Amino acids: CASGRESTLKGKAFF. The whole variable domain, filled in from reference TRBV19 and TRBJ1-1, reads DGGITQSPKYLFRKEGQNVTLSCEQNLNHDAMYWYRQDPGQGLRLIYYSQIVNDFQKGDIAEGYSVSREKKESFPLTVTSAQKNPTAFYLCASGRESTLKGKAFFGQGTRLTVV.

The CDR3 is CASSLWRLAGAHNEQFF. CDR3 DNA sequence: TGTGCCAGCAGTTTATGGAGACTAGCGGGAGCTCACAATGAGCAGTTCTTC. The V and J genes are TRBV28 and TRBJ2-1, with TRBD2 identical over 12 bases. The CDR3 extends over 17 amino acids. V was pared by 0 bases and J by 5 bases, with 5 bases of the junction left unmatched. CDR1 is MDHEN, CDR2 SYDVKM, per germline. The full variable domain, in which reference TRBV28 and TRBJ2-1 provide the parts outside the CDR3, is DVKVTQSSRYLVKRTGEKVFLECVQDMDHENMFWYRQDPGLGLRLIYFSYDVKMKEKGDIPEGYSVSREKKERFSLILESASTNQTSMYLCASSLWRLAGAHNEQFFGPGTRLTVL.

The chain is built from TRBV5-1 and TRBJ2-4; 9 positions agree with TRBD1. Trimming at V came to 2 bases and at J to 1 base, leaving 1 base not matched to a gene. Germline lookup yields CDR1 SGHRS and CDR2 YFSETQ. The CDR3 is made up of 15 amino acids. The CDR3 nucleotides read TGCGCCAGCAGCTTACAGGGGGCGGCCAAAAACATTCAGTACTTC. Its protein product is CASSLQGAAKNIQYF.

This clone was counted a few times. The genes are TRBV6-6 and TRBJ2-7; no definite D call. There are 12 residues in the CDR3. Trimming left V 7 bases short and J 6 bases short, with 13 bases between. Per germline, CDR1 MNHNY and CDR2 SVGAGI (reference sequence). The chain's CDR3 is CASISPEFEQYF. The CDR3 DNA follows: TGTGCCAGCATTTCCCCTGAGTTCGAGCAGTACTTC.

J is TRBJ2-1 and V is TRBV29-1, with unresolved D. The CDR3 has 12 residues. Trimming took 6 bases from V and 10 from J, leaving 16 bases between them. Germline V gives CDR1 SQVTM, CDR2 ANQGSEA. CDR3 in amino acids: CSVVLNEPEQFF. In nucleotides, the CDR3 is TGCAGCGTAGTGTTAAATGAGCCGGAGCAGTTCTTC.

The chain is built from TRBV5-1 and TRBJ2-1, with TRBD2 matching over 7 bases. The CDR3 spans 14 residues. Germline assignment: CDR1 SGHRS and CDR2 YFSETQ. V gave up 5 bases and J gave up 3 bases; unmatched junction bases: 5. CDR3 nucleotides: TGCGCCAGCAGTGAGACTAGCAGCTACAATGAGCAGTTCTTC. Amino acids: CASSETSSYNEQFF.

This chain links TRBV28 with TRBJ1-4; the D gene is possibly TRBD1 (5 bases). V dropped 5 bases and J dropped 0 bases, with 7 bases sitting between them. This CDR3 spans 14 amino acids. Per the germline V gene, CDR1 is MDHEN and CDR2 is SYDVKM. As DNA, the CDR3 is TGTGCCAGCAGTATCAGGGCAACTAATGAAAAACTGTTTTTT. The encoded protein is CASSIRATNEKLFF.

J is TRBJ2-2 and V is TRBV9; 7 nucleotides match TRBD1. The junction had 12 bases not matched to a gene; V was cut back by 4 bases and J by 3 bases. This CDR3 comprises 17 residues. The germline gives CDR1 SGDLS, CDR2 YYNGEE. The CDR3 sequence is CASSTRRQGRDTGELFF. CDR3 nucleotides: TGTGCCAGCAGCACACGGAGACAGGGCAGGGACACCGGGGAGCTGTTTTTT.

The chain carries TRBV28 and TRBJ1-5, with a weak D call TRBD1 (5 bases). The CDR3 contains 14 residues. CDR1 is MDHEN and CDR2 is SYDVKM in the germline V gene. The V and J ends lost 2 bases and 9 bases respectively, with 14 bases between them. The CDR3 region has the DNA TGTGCCAGCAGTTTAAGAGACAGAGGATGGCCCCAGCATTTT. This gives the protein CASSLRDRGWPQHF.

The CDR3 DNA follows: TGCGCCAGCAGCTTGGCTGGGACACAGAACACCGGGGAGCTGTTTTTT. This codes for CASSLAGTQNTGELFF. V usage is TRBV5-1 and J usage is TRBJ2-2, with D possibly matching TRBD1 (6 bases). The CDR3 spans 16 residues. Germline V CDR1 and CDR2: SGHRS, YFSETQ. The ends were cut back, 0 bases at V and 1 base at J, with 10 bases in the middle. Looking up the rest from reference TRBV5-1 and TRBJ2-2 gives the full variable domain: KAGVTQTPRYLIKTRGQQVTLSCSPISGHRSVSWYQQTPGQGLQFLFEYFSETQRNKGNFPGRFSGRQFSNSRSEMNVSTLELGDSALYLCASSLAGTQNTGELFFGEGSRLTVL.

The V gene is TRBV7-2, the J gene TRBJ2-7, with a possible D match to TRBD1 (6 bases). This CDR3 is built from 13 residues. V was trimmed by 5 bases and J by 6 bases, leaving 14 bases between them. Germline V gene data show CDR1 as SGHTA and CDR2 as FQGNSA. The DNA for the CDR3 is TGTGCCAGCAGCCCAGGGGAGAGGAGCGAGCAGTACTTC. Translated: CASSPGERSEQYF.

V usage is TRBV6-5 and J usage is TRBJ1-4; D not certain. V lost 7 bases to trimming and J lost 2 bases, with 11 bases between them. Per germline, CDR1 MNHEY and CDR2 SVGAGI. This CDR3 has 14 amino acids. As DNA, the CDR3 is TGTGCCAGCACCACGGGTCGGACTAATGAAAAACTGTTTTTT. Translated: CASTTGRTNEKLFF.

This clone was seen once. The chain carries TRBV7-2 and TRBJ1-2; 7 nucleotides align to TRBD1. The CDR3 runs 12 residues. The J segment lost 7 bases and the V segment lost 1 base, leaving 0 bases of the junction unmatched. Germline V gene lookup returns CDR1 SGHTA and CDR2 FQGNSA. CDR3: CASSLDRGGYTF. CDR3 coding DNA: TGTGCCAGCAGCTTAGACAGGGGTGGCTACACCTTC.

V is TRBV7-9 and J is TRBJ1-2; 8 bases line up with TRBD1. Per the germline V gene, CDR1 is SEHNR and CDR2 is FQNEAQ (reference sequence). This CDR3 comprises 15 residues. V shed 7 bases, J shed 6 bases, and the junction held 13 bases outside the gene matches. The CDR3 DNA sequence: TGTGCCAGCATCCCCGCGGAGTCAGGGGGCGATGGCTACACCTTC. It is translated as CASIPAESGGDGYTF.

The rearrangement joins TRBV4-1 to TRBJ1-2; D perhaps matches TRBD1 (5 bases). Germline V gene sequence: CDR1 MGHRA, CDR2 YSYEKL. Trimming took 3 bases from V and 3 from J, leaving 8 bases between them. This CDR3 region has 13 residues. Here the CDR3 reads CASSHRGDYGYTF. The CDR3 DNA follows: TGCGCCAGCAGCCATCGGGGGGACTATGGCTACACCTTC.

This sequence joins TRBV4-3 and TRBJ2-3; TRBD2 matches 12 bases. In germline, CDR1 is LGHNA, CDR2 YSLEER. The length of the CDR3 is 19 residues. The J segment lost 3 bases and the V segment lost 0 bases, leaving 10 bases of the junction unmatched. The CDR3 nucleotides are TGCGCCAGCAGCCAAGATCTTGAGCTAGCGGGAGGGATAACAGATACGCAGTATTTT. Its translation: CASSQDLELAGGITDTQYF.

The chain has TRBV19 and TRBJ1-6; a possible D gene is TRBD1 (6 bases). The CDR3 length is 13 residues. Germline CDR1 is LNHDA and CDR2 is SQIVND (reference sequence). The V end was cut by 6 bases, the J end by 9 bases, with 12 bases between. This chain's CDR3 is CASSRGYGSPLHF. The CDR3 DNA reads as TGTGCCAGTAGCAGGGGTTACGGTTCACCCCTCCACTTT.

This chain uses TRBV19 with TRBJ2-1; D is unclear. Looked up from germline, CDR1 is LNHDA and CDR2 is SQIVND (reference sequence). V lost 2 bases to trimming and J lost 3 bases, with 14 bases between them. The CDR3 has 16 residues. The CDR3 nucleotides are TGTGCCAGTAGTATATCGAACACTAAGTACTACAATGAGCAGTTCTTC. Its protein product is CASSISNTKYYNEQFF.